This T cell receptor beta chain emerged from a study of blood T cell repertoires in COVID-19. Generated by immunoSEQ multiplex PCR, the TCRdb table keeps only in-frame clones and is missing some. Found here are about 360,000 clones, 75% to 90% of them singletons; the top ten hold roughly 7.1%. Enrolled during active infection, Seattle patients were then followed longitudinally. This CDR3 has 15 amino acids. V was clipped by 0 bases and J by 7 bases, with 10 bases between them. The V gene's germline CDR1 is KGHSH and CDR2 LQKENI. Specimen: peripheral blood. The clonotype originates from an older woman with COVID-19, enrolled during active disease. The rearrangement joins TRBV18 to TRBJ1-6, with D uncertain. CDR3 loop: CASSPPSGSNSPLHF. CDR3 coding DNA: TGTGCCAGCTCACCACCCTCCGGGTCCAATTCACCCCTCCACTTT. The full variable domain, rest sourced from reference TRBV18 and TRBJ1-6, is NAGVMQNPRHLVRRRGQEARLRCSPMKGHSHVYWYRQLPEEGLKFMVYLQKENIIDESGMPKERFSAEFPKEGPSILRIQQVVRGDSAAYFCASSPPSGSNSPLHFGNGTRLTVT.